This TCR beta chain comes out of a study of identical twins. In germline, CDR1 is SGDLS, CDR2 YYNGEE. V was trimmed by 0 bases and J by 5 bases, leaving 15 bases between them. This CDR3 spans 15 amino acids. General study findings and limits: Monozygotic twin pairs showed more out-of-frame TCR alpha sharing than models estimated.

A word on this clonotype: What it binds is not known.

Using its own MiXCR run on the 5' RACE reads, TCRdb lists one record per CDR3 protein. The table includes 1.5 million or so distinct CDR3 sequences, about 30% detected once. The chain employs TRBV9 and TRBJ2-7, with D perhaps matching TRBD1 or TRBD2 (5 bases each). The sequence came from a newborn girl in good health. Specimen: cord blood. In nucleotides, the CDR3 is TGTGCCAGCAGCGTAGCCCTGGGGGTGGCCCACGAGCAGTACTTC. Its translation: CASSVALGVAHEQYF.